This T cell receptor (beta chain) derives from a study of cytomegalovirus exposure and HLA in healthy donors. Note on this clone: Its antigen is not known.

Points from the study as a whole: The study designated fewer than 200 TCR beta chains cytomegalovirus-associated.

V shed 5 bases and J 0 bases; nucleotides not matched to a gene: 5. This CDR3 contains 15 residues. Germline V gives CDR1 MDHEN, CDR2 SYDVKM. The primer mix had 60 Vbeta and 13 Jbeta primers. Repertoires were generated with immunoSEQ multiplex PCR, while TCRdb's copy carries only in-frame clones and drops some. This table has more than 85,000 clones, roughly 80% appearing once. The sequenced sample was PBMCs. This chain joins TRBV28 and TRBJ2-5; 8 positions match TRBD1. The TCR sequence derives from a boy aged 10-17 years in good health and CMV-seronegative. CDR3 loop: CASSAPDRDQETQYF. Here the CDR3 DNA reads TGTGCCAGCAGTGCCCCGGACAGGGACCAAGAGACCCAGTACTTC.